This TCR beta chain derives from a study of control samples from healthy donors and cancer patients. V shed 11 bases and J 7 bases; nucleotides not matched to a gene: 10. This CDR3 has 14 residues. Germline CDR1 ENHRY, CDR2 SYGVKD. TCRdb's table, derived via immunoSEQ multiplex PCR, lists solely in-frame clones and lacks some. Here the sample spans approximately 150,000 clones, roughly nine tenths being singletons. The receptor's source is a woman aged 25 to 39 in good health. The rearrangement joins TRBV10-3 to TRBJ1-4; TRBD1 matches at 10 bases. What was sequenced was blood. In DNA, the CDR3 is TGTGCCGTCCGTGAGGGACAGGGGCCTGAAAAACTGTTTTTT. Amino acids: CAVREGQGPEKLFF.